The 5 T cell receptor beta chains given below trace back to one sample, sequenced in a study of T cell repertoires in cytomegalovirus infection. TCRdb independently ran MiXCR on the reads; one entry per CDR3 protein. The sample lists approximately 730,000 distinct CDR3 sequences; roughly 36% were seen once. No antigen has been identified for these receptors. Sequencing was performed on cultured PBMCs, taken from culture after CMV antigen stimulation. The receptors shown here come from a human donor in good health (CMV status not recorded). Some clones in this sample may be carry-over from other donors' samples.

The chain couples TRBV6-1 to TRBJ2-1, with 14 positions matching TRBD2. Germline assignment: CDR1 MNHNS and CDR2 SASEGT. The CDR3 runs to 17 residues. Losses at the gene ends were 5 bases for V and 8 bases for J; bases not matched to a gene: 11. CDR3 protein: CASSPTSGGAIFYEQFF. In nucleotides, the CDR3 is TGTGCCAGCAGTCCGACTAGCGGGGGGGCAATATTTTATGAGCAGTTCTTC.

V usage is TRBV7-9 and J usage is TRBJ2-7; 7 bases agree with TRBD1. V gave up 5 bases and J gave up 3 bases; unmatched junction bases: 7. The germline V gene has CDR1 SEHNR and CDR2 FQNEAQ (reference sequence). This CDR3 has 14 amino acids. The CDR3 DNA is TGTGCCAGCAGCCTAACAGGGGTCCACTACGAGCAGTACTTC. The encoded protein is CASSLTGVHYEQYF.

The sample holds a few counts of this clonotype. The chain carries TRBV7-2 and TRBJ2-3, with D possibly matching TRBD1 (6 bases). This CDR3 spans 15 amino acids. In germline, CDR1 is SGHTA, CDR2 FQGNSA. With 3 bases removed from V and 2 bases from J, the gap between germline ends came to 12 bases. The CDR3 protein is CASSFRGHLTDTQYF. Here the CDR3 DNA reads TGTGCCAGCAGCTTTAGGGGACACCTCACAGATACGCAGTATTTT.

V is TRBV28 and J is TRBJ2-6; D unresolved. From germline, CDR1 is MDHEN and CDR2 SYDVKM. CDR3 size: 13 residues. Deletions cut 8 bases from V and 4 bases from J, with 9 bases between. The CDR3 DNA follows: TGTGCCAGCGATACTGGGGGGGCCAACGTCCTGACTTTC. Protein: CASDTGGANVLTF.

This rearrangement joins TRBV10-3 to TRBJ1-1, with unresolved D. CDR1 ENHRY and CDR2 SYGVKD come from the germline V gene. CDR3 size: 15 residues. V lost 0 bases and J 4 bases, leaving 12 bases between the germline ends. This CDR3 is CAISESGRVGTEAFF. The CDR3 coding sequence is TGTGCCATCAGTGAGTCTGGACGAGTGGGCACTGAAGCTTTCTTT.